The next 29 T cell receptor beta chains were all read from a single sample in a study of cytomegalovirus exposure and HLA in healthy donors. A multiplex PCR was run with 60 Vbeta primers and 13 Jbeta primers. Sequencing was performed with immunoSEQ multiplex PCR; in TCRdb, only in-frame clones are kept and a portion is missing. The repertoire consists of 130,000 or so clones, with 81% occurring once and the leading ten covering less than 2.5%. The material sequenced was PBMCs. The receptors derive from a woman aged 40 to 50 in good health and CMV-seronegative.

The CDR3 DNA sequence: TGCGCCAGCAGCCGTTTCCAGGGTTTGGCGTCTACCTACGAGCAGTACTTC. Translating gives CASSRFQGLASTYEQYF. The gene calls are TRBV5-1 and TRBJ2-5; perhaps TRBD1 as D (5 bases). TRBJ2-7 matches the DNA end more closely, so the J call is doubtful. Germline V CDR1 and CDR2: SGHRS, YFSETQ. The CDR3 contains 17 residues.

The rearrangement links TRBV7-6 to TRBJ2-5, with 8 bases that match TRBD2. CDR3 length: 18 residues. Germline V gene sequence: CDR1 SGHVS, CDR2 FNYEAQ. V was clipped by 2 bases and J by 5 bases; unmatched bases: 16. The CDR3 is CASSLLAGTPKRVETQYF. The DNA for the CDR3 is TGTGCCAGCAGCTTACTAGCGGGTACCCCAAAAAGAGTGGAGACCCAGTACTTC.

The rearrangement links TRBV7-2 to TRBJ1-1; TRBD1 matches 10 bases. Germline V gene data show CDR1 as SGHTA and CDR2 as FQGNSA. J lost 3 bases, V lost 6 bases, and 7 bases had no gene match. The CDR3 spans 15 residues. CDR3 sequence (DNA): TGTGCCAGCAGTCAACGGACAGGGGGTTACACTGAAGCTTTCTTT. This gives the protein CASSQRTGGYTEAFF.

This chain uses TRBV15 with TRBJ2-3, with TRBD2 matching 7 bases. Germline V gives CDR1 LNHNV, CDR2 YYDKDF (reference sequence). The length of the CDR3 is 15 residues. V trimming: 5 bases; J trimming: 3 bases; junction bases outside the gene matches: 8. CDR3 DNA: TGTGCCACCAGCCCCCGGGGGGTAGCGACAGATACGCAGTATTTT. It yields the protein CATSPRGVATDTQYF.

This chain links TRBV10-3 with TRBJ2-7, with 8 bases aligning to TRBD2. J lost 6 bases, V lost 2 bases, and 15 bases had no gene match. This CDR3 has 17 residues. From germline, CDR1 is ENHRY and CDR2 SYGVKD. The CDR3 DNA reads as TGTGCCATCAGTGAGCCCCCTCCGGGACTAGTGGGTCGCGAGCAGTACTTC. Translated, it gives CAISEPPPGLVGREQYF.

The J gene is TRBJ2-7, the V gene TRBV18; tentative D call: TRBD2 (6 bases). Germline V gene sequence: CDR1 KGHSH, CDR2 LQKENI. V was clipped by 3 bases and J by 2 bases, with 14 bases between them. This CDR3 region has 15 residues. The CDR3 DNA is TGTGCCAGCTCACCGACGGCTGGGGGGACCTACGAGCAGTACTTC. This sequence encodes CASSPTAGGTYEQYF. The full variable domain, with the rest looked up from reference TRBV18 and TRBJ2-7, is NAGVMQNPRHLVRRRGQEARLRCSPMKGHSHVYWYRQLPEEGLKFMVYLQKENIIDESGMPKERFSAEFPKEGPSILRIQQVVRGDSAAYFCASSPTAGGTYEQYFGPGTRLTVT.

This sequence joins TRBV4-3 and TRBJ2-7, with D perhaps TRBD2 (6 bases). Trimming stripped 0 bases from V and 5 bases from J, with 17 bases between. There are 16 residues in the CDR3. Germline V gene data show CDR1 as LGHNA and CDR2 as YSLEER. CDR3 in amino acids: CASSQDSGGRSNEQYF. The CDR3 DNA sequence: TGCGCCAGCAGCCAAGATTCCGGGGGTCGATCTAACGAGCAGTACTTC.

The CDR3 nucleotides read TGTGCCAGCACCAACCCGGAAGGGGCTGGGACTGAAGCTTTCTTT. This translates into CASTNPEGAGTEAFF. J is TRBJ1-1 and V is TRBV19, with D possibly matching TRBD1 (5 bases). CDR1 is LNHDA and CDR2 is SQIVND in the germline V gene (reference sequence). The CDR3 is 15 residues long. Between the trimmed V and J ends, which lost 9 bases and 5 bases, there was a span of 22 bases. The whole variable domain, remainder taken from reference TRBV19 and TRBJ1-1, is DGGITQSPKYLFRKEGQNVTLSCEQNLNHDAMYWYRQDPGQGLRLIYYSQIVNDFQKGDIAEGYSVSREKKESFPLTVTSAQKNPTAFYLCASTNPEGAGTEAFFGQGTRLTVV.

This clone was recorded once. In DNA form, the CDR3 reads TGTGCCAGTAGTCCAGCCGGGACTAGCGGCTACGAGCAGTACTTC. It specifies CASSPAGTSGYEQYF. This sequence joins TRBV19 and TRBJ2-7; 11 positions match TRBD2. The junction had 6 bases not matched to a gene; V was cut back by 5 bases and J by 3 bases. Looked up from germline, CDR1 is LNHDA and CDR2 is SQIVND (reference sequence). The CDR3 has 15 amino acids. The entire variable domain, with the rest obtained from reference TRBV19 and TRBJ2-7, is as follows: DGGITQSPKYLFRKEGQNVTLSCEQNLNHDAMYWYRQDPGQGLRLIYYSQIVNDFQKGDIAEGYSVSREKKESFPLTVTSAQKNPTAFYLCASSPAGTSGYEQYFGPGTRLTVT.

CDR3 DNA sequence: TGTGCCAGCGCGCAAGAGACCCAGTACTTC. Amino acids: CASAQETQYF. The chain recombines TRBV2 with TRBJ2-5; D unclear. With 8 bases removed from V and 2 bases from J, the gap between germline ends came to 3 bases. In germline, CDR1 is SNHLY, CDR2 FYNNEI. The CDR3 totals 10 residues.

In this sample, this clone turned up a few times. The chain carries TRBV6-4 and TRBJ2-2; weak D call: TRBD2 (6 bases). The V end lost 3 bases, the J end lost 4 bases, and 9 bases lay between the germline ends. The CDR3 spans 14 residues. Germline CDR1 and CDR2: MRHNA and SNTAGT. The CDR3 protein is CASSEEGITGELFF. The CDR3 DNA reads as TGTGCCAGCAGTGAGGAGGGGATCACCGGGGAGCTGTTTTTT.

The J gene is TRBJ1-3, the V gene TRBV25-1; a weak D match, TRBD1 (6 bases). Trimming pared 5 bases from V and 7 bases from J, leaving 21 bases between. CDR3 length: 16 residues. CDR1 and CDR2 from the germline V gene are MGHDK and SYGVNS. The CDR3: CASSKGRSSDRNTIYF. The CDR3 DNA reads as TGTGCCAGCAGTAAGGGCAGATCTTCTGACAGGAACACCATATATTTT.

V is TRBV18 and J is TRBJ1-2, with 11 bases that match TRBD1. After removal of 3 bases from V and 4 bases from J, the junction contained 4 bases not matched to a gene. Per germline, CDR1 KGHSH and CDR2 LQKENI. The CDR3 contains 15 residues. CDR3 nucleotides: TGTGCCAGCTCACCGGGCGGACAGGGGGCCTATGGCTACACCTTC. Its protein is CASSPGGQGAYGYTF. The variable domain in full, with the rest retrieved from reference TRBV18 and TRBJ1-2, is NAGVMQNPRHLVRRRGQEARLRCSPMKGHSHVYWYRQLPEEGLKFMVYLQKENIIDESGMPKERFSAEFPKEGPSILRIQQVVRGDSAAYFCASSPGGQGAYGYTFGSGTRLTVV.

The rearrangement joins TRBV4-1 to TRBJ1-5, with D possibly matching TRBD1 (5 bases). Germline V gene data show CDR1 as MGHRA and CDR2 as YSYEKL. The CDR3 loop spans 13 amino acids. V lost 3 bases, J lost 7 bases, and 10 bases lay in between. The CDR3 DNA sequence: TGCGCCAGCAGCCAGACAGCAGGGCAGCCCCAGCATTTT. Amino acids: CASSQTAGQPQHF.

As DNA, the CDR3 is TGCGCCAGCAGCTTGGGGTTCGCGCCTCCCTCCTACGAGCAGTACTTC. Its protein is CASSLGFAPPSYEQYF. The V and J genes are TRBV5-1 and TRBJ2-7; D is ambiguous. The V end lost 0 bases, the J end lost 0 bases, and 13 bases lay between the germline ends. The CDR3 extends over 16 amino acids. The V gene's germline CDR1 is SGHRS and CDR2 YFSETQ.

The CDR3 nucleotides are TGTGCCAGCAGCTTAGTAGCGGGGAACAATGAGCAGTTCTTC. Translated: CASSLVAGNNEQFF. The V gene is TRBV11-3, the J gene TRBJ2-1, with 8 nucleotides matching TRBD2. Germline CDR1 SGHNT, CDR2 YENEEA. J was trimmed by 5 bases and V by 1 base; bases with no gene match: 1. The CDR3 has 14 residues.

V usage is TRBV29-1 and J usage is TRBJ2-5, with TRBD2 matching over 7 bases. In germline, CDR1 is SQVTM, CDR2 ANQGSEA. This CDR3 spans 17 amino acids. V was clipped by 0 bases and J by 2 bases; unmatched bases: 12. This chain's CDR3 is CSVEDLAVWGGQETQYF. The DNA of the CDR3 is TGCAGCGTTGAAGATCTAGCCGTTTGGGGGGGTCAAGAGACCCAGTACTTC. Based on the CDR3 plus reference TRBV29-1 and TRBJ2-5, the full variable domain is SAVISQKPSRDICQRGTSLTIQCQVDSQVTMMFWYRQQPGQSLTLIATANQGSEATYESGFVIDKFPISRPNLTFSTLTVSNMSPEDSSIYLCSVEDLAVWGGQETQYFGPGTRLLVL.

The V call is TRBV7-3, the J call TRBJ2-2; D might be TRBD2 (6 bases). The V end lost 1 base, the J end lost 4 bases, and 7 bases lay between the germline ends. CDR1 and CDR2 from the germline V gene are SGHTA and FQGTGA. The CDR3 spans 14 residues. This CDR3 is CASSLNSGTGELFF. In nucleotides, the CDR3 is TGTGCCAGCAGCTTAAATAGCGGCACCGGGGAGCTGTTTTTT.

V is TRBV11-2 and J is TRBJ2-1; a possible D gene is TRBD2 (6 bases). Germline V lookup: CDR1 SGHAT, CDR2 FQNNGV. V lost 0 bases and J lost 15, with 18 bases in between. The CDR3 totals 14 residues. The CDR3 protein is CASSLDAGGAFRFF. Here the CDR3 DNA reads TGTGCCAGCAGCTTAGACGCAGGCGGGGCCTTTAGGTTCTTC.

The chain carries TRBV6-4 and TRBJ1-2, with unresolved D. Germline lookup yields CDR1 MRHNA and CDR2 SNTAGT. The CDR3 has 13 amino acids. Trimming cost V 4 bases and J 2 bases, with 8 bases left between them. CDR3 in DNA: TGTGCCAGCAGTGCGTCAGGAAACTATGGCTACACCTTC. This translates into CASSASGNYGYTF.

This clone was counted a few times. The chain joins TRBV5-4 to TRBJ1-6; unclear D gene. CDR3 length: 15 residues. Germline values: CDR1 SGHNT, CDR2 YYREEE (reference sequence). The V end was cut by 1 base, the J end by 9 bases, with 14 bases between. The CDR3 loop reads CASSLTATVGSPLHF. The CDR3 nucleotides are TGTGCCAGCAGCTTGACAGCCACGGTCGGTTCACCCCTCCACTTT.

This clone is a singleton in its sample. The junction differs from germline at one of its ends, possibly a read error. Other DNA sequences in the same sample also yield this CDR3. This sequence joins TRBV5-1 and TRBJ1-2; D remains ambiguous. The length of the CDR3 is 15 residues. Germline V gives CDR1 SGHRS, CDR2 YFSETQ. The CDR3 nucleotides read TGCGCTAGCAGCCTGAAAACAGATTCTAACTATGGCTACACCTTC. Amino acids: CASSLKTDSNYGYTF.

This chain connects TRBV6-4 to TRBJ1-2; D possibly corresponds to TRBD1 (6 bases). V dropped 6 bases and J dropped 4 bases, with 12 bases sitting between them. Per the germline V gene, CDR1 is MRHNA and CDR2 is SNTAGT. The CDR3 spans 13 residues. The CDR3 loop reads CASRKTGSYGYTF. For the CDR3, the DNA is TGTGCCAGCAGGAAGACAGGAAGCTATGGCTACACCTTC.

With regard to this clone: Mismatch with germline at one junction end may stem from a read error. V and J are TRBV5-6 and TRBJ2-5, with D unresolved. The closer fit of TRBJ2-7 to the DNA end suggests the J call may be wrong. CDR3 length: 14 amino acids. Germline V gene sequence: CDR1 SGHDT, CDR2 YYEEEE. CDR3 coding DNA: TGTGCCAGCAGTTTGGAGCACAGAACCTACGAGCAGTACTTC. Amino acids: CASSLEHRTYEQYF.

The gene calls are TRBV2 and TRBJ2-5; 10 positions match TRBD1. V lost 6 bases and J lost 5; bases outside the gene matches: 9. The length of the CDR3 is 15 residues. Germline V gives CDR1 SNHLY, CDR2 FYNNEI. This CDR3 reads CASRETGGAGETQYF. As DNA, the CDR3 is TGTGCCAGCAGGGAGACAGGGGGCGCGGGGGAGACCCAGTACTTC.

The CDR3 sequence is CAARPTSGSGEQYF. CDR3 coding DNA: TGTGCCGCGCGGCCAACTAGCGGGAGTGGCGAGCAGTACTTC. The chain recombines TRBV6-5 with TRBJ2-7; 11 nucleotides align to TRBD2. Trimming cost V 11 bases and J 6 bases; bases outside gene matches: 12. This CDR3 has 14 residues. Germline loops: CDR1 MNHEY, CDR2 SVGAGI.

The J gene is TRBJ2-7, the V gene TRBV11-2, with D maybe TRBD1 (6 bases). The CDR3 spans 15 residues. Germline V gives CDR1 SGHAT, CDR2 FQNNGV. V lost 6 bases to trimming and J lost 2 bases, with 17 bases between them. CDR3 amino acids: CASSLAGEPAYEQYF. For the CDR3, the DNA is TGTGCCAGCAGTTTGGCAGGGGAGCCCGCCTACGAGCAGTACTTC.

This chain joins TRBV27 and TRBJ2-2; TRBD2 matches at 7 bases. The CDR3 runs to 16 residues. J gave up 0 bases and V 7 bases, and 8 bases lay outside the gene matches. The germline V gene encodes CDR1 MNHEY and CDR2 SMNVEV (reference sequence). DNA of the CDR3: TGTGCCAGCACCGAAGAGGGACTATCGAACACCGGGGAGCTGTTTTTT. Amino acid sequence: CASTEEGLSNTGELFF.

This sequence joins TRBV19 and TRBJ1-1; 9 bases align to TRBD1. This CDR3 contains 12 residues. CDR1 LNHDA and CDR2 SQIVND come from the germline V gene (reference sequence). The V and J ends lost 6 bases and 10 bases, in that order; junction bases with no gene match: 6. This CDR3 reads CASSGQGLVAFF. Here the CDR3 DNA reads TGTGCCAGTAGCGGACAGGGGTTGGTAGCTTTCTTT. Drawing the rest from reference TRBV19 and TRBJ1-1, the complete variable domain is DGGITQSPKYLFRKEGQNVTLSCEQNLNHDAMYWYRQDPGQGLRLIYYSQIVNDFQKGDIAEGYSVSREKKESFPLTVTSAQKNPTAFYLCASSGQGLVAFFGQGTRLTVV.